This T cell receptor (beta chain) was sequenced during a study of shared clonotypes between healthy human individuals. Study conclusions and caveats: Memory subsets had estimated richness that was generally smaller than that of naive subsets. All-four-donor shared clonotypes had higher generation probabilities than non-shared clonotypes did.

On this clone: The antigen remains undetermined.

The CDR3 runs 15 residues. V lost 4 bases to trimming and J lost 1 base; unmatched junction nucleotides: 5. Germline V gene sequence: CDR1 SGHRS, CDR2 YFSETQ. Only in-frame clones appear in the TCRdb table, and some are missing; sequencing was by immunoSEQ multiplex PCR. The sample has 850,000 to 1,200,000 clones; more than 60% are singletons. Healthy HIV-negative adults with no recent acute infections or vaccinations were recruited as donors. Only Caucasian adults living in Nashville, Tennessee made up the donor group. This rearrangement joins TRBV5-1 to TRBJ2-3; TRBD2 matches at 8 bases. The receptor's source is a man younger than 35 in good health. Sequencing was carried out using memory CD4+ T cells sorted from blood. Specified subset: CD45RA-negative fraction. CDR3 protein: CASSPVTSGTDTQYF. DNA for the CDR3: TGCGCCAGCAGCCCGGTGACTAGCGGCACAGATACGCAGTATTTT.